This T cell receptor beta chain is from a study of blood T cell repertoires in COVID-19. Turning to the study itself: Samples taken during acute and convalescent COVID-19 were collected in the United States, Italy and Spain. The cDNA or gDNA used as material had been derived from T cells, B-cell-depleted T cells, or PBMCs.

In the original processing: Amplification of reference gene primers provided the estimated nucleated cell counts. Sequencing used immunoSEQ multiplex PCR; TCRdb keeps in-frame clones, though not all of them. V and J calls and clone size are as listed in that table; D and trimming were resolved from the DNA. This sample carries under 200,000 clones, approximately 90% of them seen once, and the ten largest clones take 0.53%. The clonotype comes from a man aged 45-65 years with acute or convalescent COVID-19. Sample: peripheral blood.

The CDR3 DNA follows: TGTGCCTGGAGTAGGGGGGGATCCTACGAGCAGTACTTC. Its protein is CAWSRGGSYEQYF. The chain has TRBV30 and TRBJ2-7, with D maybe TRBD2 (7 bases). V dropped 2 bases and J dropped 1 base, with 9 bases sitting between them. Germline V gene sequence: CDR1 GTSNPN, CDR2 SVGIG (reference sequence). This CDR3 region has 13 residues.